Reported below is one TCR beta chain. The data were obtained in a study of blood T cell repertoires in COVID-19. The data were produced by immunoSEQ multiplex PCR, yet TCRdb's version contains in-frame clones alone and is incomplete. The sample lists fewer than 350,000 clones, approximately 83% occurring once. The CDR3 totals 14 residues. CDR1 and CDR2 (germline): MDHEN, SYDVKM. Trimming removed 8 bases at V and 8 bases at J, with 19 bases between. The chain carries TRBV28 and TRBJ1-3; D might be TRBD1 (6 bases). This TCR was sampled from a woman in her twenties or thirties who had recovered from COVID-19. Material: peripheral blood. The DNA for the CDR3 is TGTGCCAGCCGCCCGCCCACAGGGTTGGACACCATATATTTT. Amino acid sequence: CASRPPTGLDTIYF. Complete variable domain (other parts from reference TRBV28 and TRBJ1-3): DVKVTQSSRYLVKRTGEKVFLECVQDMDHENMFWYRQDPGLGLRLIYFSYDVKMKEKGDIPEGYSVSREKKERFSLILESASTNQTSMYLCASRPPTGLDTIYFGEGSWLTVV.